This T cell receptor (beta chain) originates from a study of vaccination and CD4 T cells after COVID-19. Across the study: Stimuli were overlapping spike peptide pools of SARS-CoV-2 and three common cold coronaviruses (HCoV-NL63, HCoV-OC43, HCoV-229E).

This clonotype occurred a few times. Its antigen is still unknown. The Oncomine TCR Beta short-read assay was what sequenced the DNA obtained from cultured CD4+ T cells. DNA came from CD4+ T cells after culture. TCRdb used MiXCR to reprocess the PCR reads, holding one entry per CDR3 protein. Seen here are over 10,000 distinct CDR3 sequences, 44% observed once, and the top ten hold 13%. Treatment indicated: approximately 11-day PBMC culture with coronavirus spike peptide pools or control peptides (ViraFEST assay). The sample comprised CD4+ T cells from blood, cultured in vitro. This TCR was recovered from a human donor who had recovered from COVID-19.

The CDR3: CASSLAGLNYGYTF. In DNA, the CDR3 is TGCGCCAGCAGCTTGGCCGGATTAAACTATGGCTACACCTTC. The rearrangement uses TRBV5-1 and TRBJ1-2, with unresolved D. The V gene lost 0 bases and the J gene lost 2 bases, with 8 bases spanning the gap. The CDR3 contains 14 residues. The germline V gene encodes CDR1 SGHRS and CDR2 YFSETQ.